This T cell receptor beta chain was sequenced in a study of cytomegalovirus exposure and HLA in healthy donors. Broader study findings: Accurate prediction of HLA-A and HLA-B alleles (for most subjects) was reportedly achieved from TCR beta sequences.

Per germline, CDR1 SGHRS and CDR2 YFSETQ. This CDR3 has 15 residues. PCR primers comprised 60 Vbeta and 13 Jbeta primers. The table came from immunoSEQ multiplex PCR; TCRdb's copy has only in-frame clones and leaves some out. The repertoire includes tens of thousands of clones, around 80% of them detected once, and around 0.96% sits in the top ten. This clone was picked up a small number of times. What it binds is unknown. Relative to the germline gene, one junction end is altered; a read error may explain this. The TCR comes from a male donor in good health and CMV-seronegative. The sequenced sample was PBMCs. V and J are TRBV5-1 and TRBJ1-5, with D possibly matching TRBD1 (5 bases). Here the CDR3 DNA reads TGCGCCAGCAGCTTGGAAGGGGCAGAGTATCAGCCCCAGAATTTT. It encodes CASSLEGAEYQPQNF.